The 13 T cell receptor beta chains given below trace back to one sample, sequenced in a study of T cell responses to AZD1222 COVID-19 vaccine (dated by TCRdb to the early 2020s). What the time point label conveys for this sample: baseline before first vaccination. Receptor libraries were prepared by the immunoSEQ multiplex PCR assay. This is the immuneACCESS table as TCRdb keeps it, with only in-frame sequences that have V and J called. A part of the clones is gone; compared with another copy, unresolved V genes explain less than half, and the rest is unexplained. This sample is represented by some 110,000 clones; 70% to 90% of them were singletons. Around 2.3% of the sample lies in the top ten. Here the sequenced sample was peripheral blood, taken on day 0 of AZD1222 vaccination. These receptors all come from an adult in good health.

V usage is TRBV28 and J usage is TRBJ1-2; 7 bases are a match to TRBD1. The CDR3 spans 15 residues. Germline values: CDR1 MDHEN, CDR2 SYDVKM. Unmatched junction bases numbered 9, after V lost 6 bases and J lost 2 bases. The CDR3 reads CASSQQTGVNYGYTF. As DNA, the CDR3 is TGTGCCAGCAGCCAACAAACAGGGGTAAACTATGGCTACACCTTC.

V gene TRBV7-2 combines with J gene TRBJ2-7; TRBD1 matches at 9 bases. Germline values: CDR1 SGHTA, CDR2 FQGNSA. V gave up 5 bases and J gave up 3 bases; unmatched junction bases: 5. CDR3 length: 14 amino acids. The CDR3 region has the DNA TGTGCCAGCAGCACCTCGGACAGGGGCTACGAGCAGTACTTC. Amino acids: CASSTSDRGYEQYF.

This sequence joins TRBV5-1 and TRBJ2-5, with 8 positions matching TRBD1. The V gene's germline CDR1 is SGHRS and CDR2 YFSETQ. This CDR3 has 15 residues. The ends lost 0 bases at V and 2 bases at J; junction bases unmatched: 3. CDR3 amino acids: CASSLVGTGQETQYF. The CDR3 region has the DNA TGCGCCAGCAGCTTGGTGGGGACAGGTCAAGAGACCCAGTACTTC.

The genes are TRBV28 and TRBJ1-3, with D unclear. Looked up from germline, CDR1 is MDHEN and CDR2 is SYDVKM. The V gene lost 6 bases and the J gene lost 6 bases, with 12 bases spanning the gap. The CDR3 runs to 13 residues. CDR3 in amino acids: CASRRSAANTIYF. DNA for the CDR3: TGTGCCAGCAGACGGTCGGCGGCAAACACCATATATTTT. Full variable domain (remainder filled in from reference TRBV28 and TRBJ1-3): DVKVTQSSRYLVKRTGEKVFLECVQDMDHENMFWYRQDPGLGLRLIYFSYDVKMKEKGDIPEGYSVSREKKERFSLILESASTNQTSMYLCASRRSAANTIYFGEGSWLTVV.

The CDR3: CASSQPDRGLNIQYF. CDR3 nucleotide sequence: TGTGCCAGCAGCCAACCGGACAGGGGCTTAAACATTCAGTACTTC. This chain joins TRBV4-2 and TRBJ2-4; 9 positions match TRBD1. V lost 2 bases to trimming and J lost 6 bases; unmatched junction nucleotides: 5. The length of the CDR3 is 15 residues. From germline, CDR1 is LGHNA and CDR2 YNFKEQ.

CDR3 protein: CASSHPLAGQTDTQYF. The CDR3 region has the DNA TGTGCCAGCAGCCATCCCCTAGCGGGACAAACAGATACGCAGTATTTT. The J gene is TRBJ2-3, the V gene TRBV28; 9 bases match TRBD2. J was trimmed by 3 bases and V by 6 bases; bases with no gene match: 10. Germline V lookup: CDR1 MDHEN, CDR2 SYDVKM. CDR3 size: 16 residues.

The chain employs TRBV6-5 and TRBJ1-2; D uncertain. The CDR3 runs 13 residues. Germline CDR1 reads MNHEY; CDR2 reads SVGAGI. Trimming pared 5 bases from V and 4 bases from J, leaving 11 bases between. Here the CDR3 reads CASSQDEFYGYTF. In DNA, the CDR3 is TGTGCCAGCAGTCAGGACGAATTCTATGGCTACACCTTC.

This clone was seen once. The CDR3 protein is CASRLAVRLLGYEQYF. DNA of the CDR3: TGTGCAAGTCGCTTAGCGGTTAGGCTCCTGGGGTACGAGCAGTACTTC. The chain uses TRBV12-2 and TRBJ2-7. TRBV12-2 is marked as a pseudogene. The CDR3 has 16 amino acids.

The table lists this clone with a count of one. The J gene is TRBJ2-1, the V gene TRBV5-4, with 10 nucleotides matching TRBD1. V was clipped by 5 bases and J by 6 bases; unmatched bases: 11. The V gene's germline CDR1 is SGHNT and CDR2 YYREEE (reference sequence). This CDR3 is built from 16 residues. The CDR3 loop reads CASSTNPGQGLNEQFF. The CDR3 DNA reads TGTGCCAGCAGTACTAACCCGGGACAGGGGCTCAATGAGCAGTTCTTC. The full variable domain, rest sourced from reference TRBV5-4 and TRBJ2-1, is ETGVTQSPTHLIKTRGQQVTLRCSSQSGHNTVSWYQQALGQGPQFIFQYYREEENGRGNFPPRFSGLQFPNYSSELNVNALELDDSALYLCASSTNPGQGLNEQFFGPGTRLTVL.

This chain connects TRBV4-1 to TRBJ2-7; the match to TRBD2 covers 7 bases. The CDR3 has 16 residues. The ends lost 0 bases at V and 2 bases at J; junction bases unmatched: 7. CDR1 is MGHRA and CDR2 is YSYEKL in the germline V gene. The CDR3 coding sequence is TGCGCCAGCAGCCAAGATCGGCCTAGCGGTACCTACGAGCAGTACTTC. Protein sequence: CASSQDRPSGTYEQYF.

This chain connects TRBV29-1 to TRBJ1-2, with a possible D match to TRBD1 (6 bases). V lost 6 bases and J 0 bases, leaving 11 bases between the germline ends. The germline CDR1 and CDR2 sequences are SQVTM and ANQGSEA. This CDR3 region has 13 residues. Here the CDR3 reads CSVFRGANYGYTF. The CDR3 nucleotides are TGCAGCGTCTTCAGGGGCGCTAACTATGGCTACACCTTC.

This clone has a single count. V gene TRBV6-2 or TRBV6-3 combines with J gene TRBJ1-5; D may be TRBD1 (6 bases). The CDR3 spans 13 residues. V was clipped by 4 bases and J by 7 bases, with 11 bases between them. Germline assignment: CDR1 MNHEY and CDR2 SVGEGT. The CDR3: CASSFGGRQPQHF. DNA of the CDR3: TGTGCCAGCAGTTTTGGGGGGCGGCAGCCCCAGCATTTT.

The chain is built from TRBV7-8 and TRBJ1-1, with D unresolved. Germline V gene sequence: CDR1 SGHVS, CDR2 FQNEAQ. This CDR3 contains 15 residues. Trimming shortened V by 5 bases and J by 0 bases, and 13 bases separated the two germline ends. The CDR3 sequence: CASSTDVLMNTEAFF. In nucleotides, the CDR3 is TGTGCCAGCAGCACGGACGTACTGATGAACACTGAAGCTTTCTTT.